The entry below describes one T cell receptor beta chain. Libraries were prepared by immunoSEQ multiplex PCR; TCRdb keeps only in-frame clonotypes and omits some of them. The sample holds some 98,000 clones, 82% seen once. The record originates from a study of blood T cell repertoires in COVID-19. Study-level information: Whether acute or convalescent, the COVID-19 samples came from the United States, Italy and Spain.

J gave up 5 bases and V 3 bases, and 2 bases lay outside the gene matches. CDR1 and CDR2 (germline): SGHRS, YFSETQ. The CDR3 runs to 15 residues. J is TRBJ2-1 and V is TRBV5-1; 13 bases line up with TRBD2. The sample consisted of peripheral blood. The TCR originated in an older man with active or convalescent COVID-19. The CDR3 nucleotides are TGCGCCAGCAGCTCGGGACTAGCGGGGCACAATGAGCAGTTCTTC. Encoded protein: CASSSGLAGHNEQFF.